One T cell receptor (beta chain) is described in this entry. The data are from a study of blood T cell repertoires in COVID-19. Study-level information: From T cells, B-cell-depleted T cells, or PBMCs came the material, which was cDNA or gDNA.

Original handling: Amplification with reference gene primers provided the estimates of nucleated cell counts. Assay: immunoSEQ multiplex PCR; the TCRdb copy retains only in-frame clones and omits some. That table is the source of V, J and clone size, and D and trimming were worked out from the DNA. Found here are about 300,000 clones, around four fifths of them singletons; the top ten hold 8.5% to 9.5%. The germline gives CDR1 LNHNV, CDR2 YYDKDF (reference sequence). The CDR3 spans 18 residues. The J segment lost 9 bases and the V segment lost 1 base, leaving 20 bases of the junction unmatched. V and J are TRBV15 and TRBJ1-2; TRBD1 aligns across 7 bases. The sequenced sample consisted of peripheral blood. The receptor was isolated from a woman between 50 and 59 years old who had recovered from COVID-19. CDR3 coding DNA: TGTGCCACCAGCAGAGTGTTCTTATATGGCCAGGGGGGAGGAAGCTACACCTTC. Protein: CATSRVFLYGQGGGSYTF.